This T cell receptor (beta chain) came from a study of cytomegalovirus exposure and HLA in healthy donors. Points on this clone: The target antigen is unknown.

Study-wide findings and caveats: Later, an analysis found that TCR clusters from the first cohort tended to co-occur in the roughly 120 validation repertoires.

Libraries were prepared by immunoSEQ multiplex PCR; TCRdb keeps only in-frame clonotypes and omits some of them. The table includes 260,000 or so clones, roughly 88% detected once. This receptor was obtained from a woman in her twenties or thirties in good health and CMV-seronegative. Sequencing used PBMCs.

The CDR3 DNA is TGTGCCAGCAGTGAAGGACAGGGGACGAATGAGCAGTTCTTC. This codes for CASSEGQGTNEQFF. This chain uses TRBV6-1 with TRBJ2-1; the match to TRBD1 covers 8 bases. From germline, CDR1 is MNHNS and CDR2 SASEGT. Germline trimming cut 1 base from V and 7 bases from J; bases unmatched to any gene: 3. The CDR3 extends over 14 amino acids.